This TCR beta chain was retrieved from a study of cytomegalovirus exposure and HLA in healthy donors. V dropped 1 base and J dropped 1; count of bases not matched to a gene: 2. The germline V gene encodes CDR1 SGHRS and CDR2 YFSETQ. CDR3 size: 14 residues. Sequenced by immunoSEQ multiplex PCR; TCRdb stores in-frame clones only, minus some. The data show about 150,000 clones, with approximately 86% seen just once and around 2.1% held by the top ten. Study findings and constraints: Within the approximately 120 validation repertoires, first-cohort TCR clusters tended to co-occur, according to a later analysis. There were about 160 TCR beta chains listed as cytomegalovirus-associated. Reports described diagnosis of cytomegalovirus status by the classifier as highly specific and sensitive. While the bulk of TCR sequences proved rare, some public TCRs turned up in many donors.

This clone was seen only once. The antigen remains undetermined. This receptor was obtained from a human donor in good health. Material: PBMCs. This chain uses TRBV5-1 with TRBJ2-7; 7 nucleotides align to TRBD2. The CDR3 protein is CASSLREGSYEQYF. The DNA of the CDR3 is TGCGCCAGCAGCTTGAGGGAGGGTTCCTACGAGCAGTACTTC.